The source of this T cell receptor (beta chain) is a study of response to subunit inactivated influenza vaccine. MiXCR was run by TCRdb on the RT-PCR reads, yielding one entry per CDR3 protein. The table records over 400,000 distinct CDR3 sequences, roughly 9.8% of them present only once. Study findings and constraints: Authors suggested few new T cells are recruited by each seasonal influenza vaccination.

This clonotype showed up just a few times. The antigen is undetermined. This sequence originates from a man between 45 and 60 years old who received an inactivated influenza vaccine. The sequences come from PBMCs from blood, collected roughly 48 days after vaccination.

CDR3 coding DNA: TGTGCCAGCAGCTCCACCCGTCCTAGCGGGAGCTCCTACAATGAGCAGTTCTTC. Translated: CASSSTRPSGSSYNEQFF. V gene TRBV11-1 combines with J gene TRBJ2-1, with 10 bases aligning to TRBD2. After removal of 4 bases from V and 0 bases from J, the junction contained 9 bases not matched to a gene. The CDR3 length is 18 residues. Germline CDR1 is SGHAT and CDR2 is FQDESV (reference sequence).